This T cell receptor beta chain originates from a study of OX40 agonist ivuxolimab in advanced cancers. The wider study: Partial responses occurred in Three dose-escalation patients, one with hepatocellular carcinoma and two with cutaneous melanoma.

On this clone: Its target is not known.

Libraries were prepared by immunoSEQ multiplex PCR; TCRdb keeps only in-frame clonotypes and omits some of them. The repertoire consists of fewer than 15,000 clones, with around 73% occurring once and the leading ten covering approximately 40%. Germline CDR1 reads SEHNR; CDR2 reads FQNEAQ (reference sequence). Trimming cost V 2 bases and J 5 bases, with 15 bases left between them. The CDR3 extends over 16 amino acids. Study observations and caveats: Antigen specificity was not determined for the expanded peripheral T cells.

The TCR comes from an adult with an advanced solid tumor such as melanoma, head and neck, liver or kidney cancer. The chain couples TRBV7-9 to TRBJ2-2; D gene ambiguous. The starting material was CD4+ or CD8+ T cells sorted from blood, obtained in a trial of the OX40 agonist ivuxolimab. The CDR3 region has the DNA TGTGCCAGCAGCTTAAAGGAGACAACTGTAACCGGGGAGCTGTTTTTT. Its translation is CASSLKETTVTGELFF. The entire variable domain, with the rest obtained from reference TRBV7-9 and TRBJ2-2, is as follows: DTGVSQNPRHKITKRGQNVTFRCDPISEHNRLYWYRQTLGQGPEFLTYFQNEAQLEKSRLLSDRFSAERPKGSFSTLEIQRTEQGDSAMYLCASSLKETTVTGELFFGEGSRLTVL.